This T cell receptor (beta chain) was profiled in a study of cytomegalovirus exposure and HLA in healthy donors. Study-wide results and limits: Roughly even sequencing depth across donors was the assumption behind the presence/absence analyses. Indistinguishability led to the exclusion of some V segments, TRBV6-2 and TRBV6-3 included.

About this clone: Its antigen is unidentified.

The PCR had 60 Vbeta and 13 Jbeta primers. Sequenced by immunoSEQ multiplex PCR; TCRdb stores in-frame clones only, minus some. There are about 170,000 clones in the sample; 77% occur only once, and 2.5% to 3.5% lies in the top ten. CDR1 is MNHEY and CDR2 is SMNVEV in the germline V gene (reference sequence). The length of the CDR3 is 15 residues. Trimming cost V 10 bases and J 6 bases, with 25 bases left between them. Each donor's status was that of a healthy bone marrow donor. The receptor was isolated from a female donor in good health and CMV-seronegative. The chain joins TRBV27 to TRBJ2-7; D perhaps matches TRBD2 (5 bases). Sequencing used PBMCs. The CDR3 DNA follows: TGTGCCATCGGACCGCCGGGATCGAAGTGGCCCGAGCAGTACTTC. Translated: CAIGPPGSKWPEQYF.